The table lists the clone carrying this TCR beta chain with a few counts. What it binds is not known. These data originate in a study of cytomegalovirus exposure and HLA in healthy donors. Overall study results and limits: Available immune exposure information covered CMV serostatus only.

In germline, CDR1 is SGDLS, CDR2 YYNGEE. The length of the CDR3 is 13 residues. Deletions cut 0 bases from V and 2 bases from J, with 6 bases between. Researchers ran the PCR with 60 Vbeta and 13 Jbeta primers. This table comes from immunoSEQ multiplex PCR, and its TCRdb copy is limited to in-frame clones, with some not included. The data hold about 140,000 clones, with 70% to 85% observed a single time. The sample was PBMCs. The clonotype comes from a woman aged 40-49 years in good health and CMV-seronegative. V usage is TRBV9 and J usage is TRBJ2-7; D remains unclear. CDR3 DNA sequence: TGTGCCAGCAGCGTAGGGCTGACCTACGAGCAGTACTTC. The encoded protein is CASSVGLTYEQYF.